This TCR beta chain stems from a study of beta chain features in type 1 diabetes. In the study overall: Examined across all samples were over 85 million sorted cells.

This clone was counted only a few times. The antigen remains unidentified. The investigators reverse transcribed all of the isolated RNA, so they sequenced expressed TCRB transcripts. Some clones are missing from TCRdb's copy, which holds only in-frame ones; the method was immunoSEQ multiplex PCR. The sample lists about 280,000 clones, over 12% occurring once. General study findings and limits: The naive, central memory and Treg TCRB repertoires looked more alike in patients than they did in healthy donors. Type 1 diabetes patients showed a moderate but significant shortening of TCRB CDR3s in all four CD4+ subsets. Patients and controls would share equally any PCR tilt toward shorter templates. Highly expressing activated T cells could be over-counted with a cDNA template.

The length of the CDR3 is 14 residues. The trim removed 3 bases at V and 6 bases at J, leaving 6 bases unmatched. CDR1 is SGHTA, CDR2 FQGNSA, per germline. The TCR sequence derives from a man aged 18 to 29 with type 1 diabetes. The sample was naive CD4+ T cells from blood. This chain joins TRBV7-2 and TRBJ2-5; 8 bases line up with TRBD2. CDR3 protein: CASSFDGGVKTQYF. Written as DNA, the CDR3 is TGTGCCAGCAGCTTTGACGGGGGGGTTAAGACCCAGTACTTC. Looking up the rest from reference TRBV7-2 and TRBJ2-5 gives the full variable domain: GAGVSQSPSNKVTEKGKDVELRCDPISGHTALYWYRQSLGQGLEFLIYFQGNSAPDKSGLPSDRFSAERTGGSVSTLTIQRTQQEDSAVYLCASSFDGGVKTQYFGPGTRLLVL.